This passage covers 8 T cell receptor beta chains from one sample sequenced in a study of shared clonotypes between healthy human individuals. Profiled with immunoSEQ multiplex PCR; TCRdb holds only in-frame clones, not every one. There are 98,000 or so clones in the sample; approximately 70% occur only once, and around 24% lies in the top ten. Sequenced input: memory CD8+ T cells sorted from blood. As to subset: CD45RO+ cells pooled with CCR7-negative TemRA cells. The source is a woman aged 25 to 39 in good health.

The CDR3 is CASSHDRTTNEKLFF. DNA of the CDR3: TGTGCCAGCAGCCACGACAGGACAACTAATGAAAAACTGTTTTTT. The chain is built from TRBV5-6 and TRBJ1-4, with D perhaps TRBD1 (6 bases). The CDR3 runs to 15 residues. V was shortened by 4 bases and J by 0 bases, with 10 bases between the two germline ends. CDR1 SGHDT and CDR2 YYEEEE come from the germline V gene.

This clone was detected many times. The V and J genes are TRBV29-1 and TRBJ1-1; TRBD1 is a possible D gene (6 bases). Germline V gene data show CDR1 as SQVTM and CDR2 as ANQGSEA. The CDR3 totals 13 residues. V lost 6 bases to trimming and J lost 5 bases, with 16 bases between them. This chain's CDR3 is CSVAQGEGTEAFF. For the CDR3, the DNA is TGCAGCGTGGCACAGGGAGAGGGGACTGAAGCTTTCTTT.

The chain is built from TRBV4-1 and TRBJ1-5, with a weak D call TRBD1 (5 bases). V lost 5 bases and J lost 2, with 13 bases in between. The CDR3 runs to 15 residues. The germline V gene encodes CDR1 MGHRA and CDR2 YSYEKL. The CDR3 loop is CASSEGPGRNQPQHF. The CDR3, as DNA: TGCGCCAGCAGCGAAGGACCAGGGCGCAATCAGCCCCAGCATTTT.

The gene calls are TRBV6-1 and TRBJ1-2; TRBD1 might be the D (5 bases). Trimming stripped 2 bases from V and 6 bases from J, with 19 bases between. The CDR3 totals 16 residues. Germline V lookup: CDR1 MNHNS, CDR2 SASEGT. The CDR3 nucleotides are TGTGCCAGCAGTGAACACCAGGGTTTTTTATATCATGGCTACACCTTC. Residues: CASSEHQGFLYHGYTF.

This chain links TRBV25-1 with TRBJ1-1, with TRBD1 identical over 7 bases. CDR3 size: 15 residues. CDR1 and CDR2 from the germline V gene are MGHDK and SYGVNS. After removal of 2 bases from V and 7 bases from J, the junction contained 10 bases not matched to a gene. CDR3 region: CASSETVGGGGEAFF. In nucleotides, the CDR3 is TGTGCCAGCAGTGAAACGGTAGGGGGCGGTGGTGAAGCTTTCTTT.

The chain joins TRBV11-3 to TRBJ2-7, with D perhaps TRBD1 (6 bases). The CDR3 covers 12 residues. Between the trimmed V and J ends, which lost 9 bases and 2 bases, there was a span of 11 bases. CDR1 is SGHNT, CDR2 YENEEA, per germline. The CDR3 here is CASTGSAYEQYF. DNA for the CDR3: TGTGCCAGTACAGGGTCTGCCTACGAGCAGTACTTC.

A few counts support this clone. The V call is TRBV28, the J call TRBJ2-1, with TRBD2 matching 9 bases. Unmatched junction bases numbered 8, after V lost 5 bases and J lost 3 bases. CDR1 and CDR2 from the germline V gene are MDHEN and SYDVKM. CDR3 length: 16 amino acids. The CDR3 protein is CASSTSRSGSYNEQFF. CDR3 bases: TGTGCCAGCAGTACCTCACGTAGCGGGAGCTACAATGAGCAGTTCTTC.

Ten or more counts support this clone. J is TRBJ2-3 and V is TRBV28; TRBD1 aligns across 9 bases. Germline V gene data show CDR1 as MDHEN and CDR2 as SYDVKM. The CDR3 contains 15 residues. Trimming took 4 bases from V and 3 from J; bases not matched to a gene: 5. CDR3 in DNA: TGTGCCAGCAGTTCCGGACAGGGGTCTACAGATACGCAGTATTTT. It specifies CASSSGQGSTDTQYF.